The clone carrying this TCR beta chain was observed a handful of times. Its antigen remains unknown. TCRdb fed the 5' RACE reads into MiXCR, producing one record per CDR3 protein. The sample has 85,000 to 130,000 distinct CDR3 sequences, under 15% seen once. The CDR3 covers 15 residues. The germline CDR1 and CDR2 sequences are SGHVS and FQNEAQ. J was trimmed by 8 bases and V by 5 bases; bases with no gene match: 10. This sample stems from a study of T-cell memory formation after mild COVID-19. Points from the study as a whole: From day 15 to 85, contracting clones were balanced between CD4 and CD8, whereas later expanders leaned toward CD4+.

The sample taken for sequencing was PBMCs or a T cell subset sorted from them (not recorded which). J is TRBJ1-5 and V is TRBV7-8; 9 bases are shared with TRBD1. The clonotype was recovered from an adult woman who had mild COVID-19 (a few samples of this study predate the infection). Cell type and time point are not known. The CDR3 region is CASSQTQGAEEPQHF. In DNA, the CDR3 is TGTGCCAGCAGCCAAACACAGGGGGCGGAGGAGCCCCAGCATTTT. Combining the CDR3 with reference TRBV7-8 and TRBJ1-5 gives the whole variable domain GAGVSQSPRYKVAKRGQDVALRCDPISGHVSLFWYQQALGQGPEFLTYFQNEAQLDKSGLPSDRFFAERPEGSVSTLKIQRTQQEDSAVYLCASSQTQGAEEPQHFGDGTRLSIL.